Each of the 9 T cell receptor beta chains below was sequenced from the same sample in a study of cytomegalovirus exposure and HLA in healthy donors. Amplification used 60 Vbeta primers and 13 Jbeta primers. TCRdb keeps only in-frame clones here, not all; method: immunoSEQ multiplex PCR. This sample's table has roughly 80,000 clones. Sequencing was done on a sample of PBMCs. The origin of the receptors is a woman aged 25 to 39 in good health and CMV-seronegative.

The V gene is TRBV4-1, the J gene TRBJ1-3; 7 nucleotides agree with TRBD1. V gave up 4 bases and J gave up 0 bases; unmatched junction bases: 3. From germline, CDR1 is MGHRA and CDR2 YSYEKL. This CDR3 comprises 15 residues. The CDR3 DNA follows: TGCGCCAGCAGCCTTGGGACAGTCTCTGGAAACACCATATATTTT. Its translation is CASSLGTVSGNTIYF.

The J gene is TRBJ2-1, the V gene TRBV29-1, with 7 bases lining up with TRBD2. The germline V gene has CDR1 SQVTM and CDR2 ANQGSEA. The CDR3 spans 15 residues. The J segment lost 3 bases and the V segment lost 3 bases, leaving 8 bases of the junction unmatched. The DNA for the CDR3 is TGCAGCGTTGACTTGCGGGGGACTGGCTACAATGAGCAGTTCTTC. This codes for CSVDLRGTGYNEQFF.

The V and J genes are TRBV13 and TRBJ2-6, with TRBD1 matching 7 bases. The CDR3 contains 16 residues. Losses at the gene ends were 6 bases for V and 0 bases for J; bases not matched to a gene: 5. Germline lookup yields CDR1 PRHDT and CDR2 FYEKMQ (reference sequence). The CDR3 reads CASRHKGASGANVLTF. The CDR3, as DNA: TGTGCCAGCAGACATAAGGGGGCCTCTGGGGCCAACGTCCTGACTTTC.

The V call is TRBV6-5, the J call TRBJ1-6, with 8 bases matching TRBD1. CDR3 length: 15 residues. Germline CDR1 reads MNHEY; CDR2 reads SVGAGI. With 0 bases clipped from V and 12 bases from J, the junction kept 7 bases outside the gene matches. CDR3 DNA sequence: TGTGCCAGCAGTTACTCGACAGGGGCCCACCGACCCCTCCACTTT. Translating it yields CASSYSTGAHRPLHF.

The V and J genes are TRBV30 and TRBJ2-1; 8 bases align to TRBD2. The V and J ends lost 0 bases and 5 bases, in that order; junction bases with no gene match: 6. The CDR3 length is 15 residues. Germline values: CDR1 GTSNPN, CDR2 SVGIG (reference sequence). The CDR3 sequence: CAWSVGSGVDNEQFF. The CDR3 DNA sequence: TGTGCCTGGAGTGTAGGTAGCGGGGTTGACAATGAGCAGTTCTTC.

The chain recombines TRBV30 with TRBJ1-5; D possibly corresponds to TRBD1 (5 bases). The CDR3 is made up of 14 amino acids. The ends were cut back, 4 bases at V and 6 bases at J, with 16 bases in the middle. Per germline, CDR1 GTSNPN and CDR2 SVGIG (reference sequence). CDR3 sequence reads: CAWNRGSQAQPQHF. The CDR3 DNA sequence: TGTGCCTGGAATAGGGGTTCCCAGGCTCAGCCCCAGCATTTT.

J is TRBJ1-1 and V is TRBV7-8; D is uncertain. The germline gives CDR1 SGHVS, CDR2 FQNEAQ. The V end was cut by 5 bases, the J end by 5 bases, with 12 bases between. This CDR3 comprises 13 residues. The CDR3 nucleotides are TGTGCCAGCAGCCCCACGAGCGATACTGAAGCTTTCTTT. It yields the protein CASSPTSDTEAFF.

CDR3 region: CASSPLGQGAYEQYF. The CDR3 DNA reads as TGTGCCAGCAGTCCCCTCGGACAGGGGGCCTACGAGCAGTACTTC. The chain recombines TRBV27 with TRBJ2-7; 10 bases agree with TRBD1. CDR3 size: 15 residues. Trimming at V came to 5 bases and at J to 2 bases, leaving 6 bases not matched to a gene. Germline V CDR1 and CDR2: MNHEY, SMNVEV (reference sequence).

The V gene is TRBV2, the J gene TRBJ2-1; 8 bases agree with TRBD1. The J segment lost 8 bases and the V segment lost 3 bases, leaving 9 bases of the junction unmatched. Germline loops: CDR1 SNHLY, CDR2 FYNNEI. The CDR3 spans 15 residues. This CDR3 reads CASSDDRGKYHEQFF. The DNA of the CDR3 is TGTGCCAGCAGTGATGACAGGGGAAAGTATCATGAGCAGTTCTTC.